This record looks at one TCR beta chain sequence and its context. Its target is unknown. PCR involved 60 Vbeta and 13 Jbeta primers. The repertoire was sequenced with immunoSEQ multiplex PCR; TCRdb's copy has only in-frame clones and lacks some. The data contain about 65,000 clones, around 80% of them seen just once; the ten biggest clones take up roughly 4.7%. The data are from a study of cytomegalovirus exposure and HLA in healthy donors. This CDR3 is 13 amino acids long. Germline V gene lookup returns CDR1 KGHSH and CDR2 LQKENI. The germline V and J ends were trimmed by 2 bases and 5 bases, with 9 bases remaining between them. Notes on the study in general: In a later analysis, TCR association rates varied by HLA locus: DRB1 most, HLA-C fewest. TCR beta V- and J-gene trimming, according to a later analysis, was linked to a missense DCLRE1C variant. The Asian-associated ancestry cluster reportedly had fewer N-insertions than the roughly 670-donor mean in a later analysis.

The receptor's source is a woman in her twenties or thirties in good health and CMV-seronegative. V usage is TRBV18 and J usage is TRBJ2-5; D uncertain. The sequencing input was PBMCs. CDR3 coding DNA: TGTGCCAGCTCACCAAGAGTAGTGGAGACCCAGTACTTC. It codes for CASSPRVVETQYF.